This T cell receptor beta chain comes out of a study of long-term antiretroviral therapy in people with HIV (dated by TCRdb to the early 2020s). About the study as a whole: The earliest samples were collected approximately a decade before the 2015 WHO recommendation for immediate ART, a period when ART was typically delayed until CD4 counts fell. This retrospective serial study examined whether starting ART and sustained HIV suppression were associated with changes in the composition and diversity of the TRB repertoire in peripheral blood. A total of fewer than 250 cryopreserved PBMC samples came from 25 to 35 adults with confirmed HIV infection and were collected serially over a mean of approximately six years (range 1-12). Of the approximately 28 participants with HIV, ten to eleven were female. No cross-contamination during QIAcube processing turned up in test extractions that ran a monoclonal T-cell line alongside approximately 35 polyclonal samples. Broader findings and caveats from the paper: No data were available on ART adherence, viral resistance or therapy changes, limiting inferences about post-ART repertoire changes. A significant increase in TRB diversity was found to be associated with ART initiation, although TRB diversity was observed to remain significantly below that of transplant donor controls even after long-term ART. The samples span the years 2004 to 2017, and the ART regimens used may be less effective than current regimens. HIV repertoires had narrower CDR3 length ranges than controls, and the network structure suggested an antigen-experienced repertoire that shifted only slightly toward naive after ART. Expanded TRB clones identified before ART initiation dominated the repertoire across all time points, though the dominance fluctuated and decreased in many PLHIV after ART. Because cell numbers in pre-ART samples were limited, unsorted PBMC were profiled instead of sorted CD4+ and CD8+ T cells. Owing to limited PBMC availability, only the TCR beta chain was sequenced, without alpha chain pairing.

To be included, a participant needed at least one PBMC sample from before ART initiation plus at least two post-ART samples. Every participant with HIV received treatment in the United States of America. Cryopreserved samples of about 0.95-11 million PBMC were thawed and washed before DNA extraction. At the time of the earliest PBMC sample for each participant with HIV, ages ranged from about 20 to 54 years. PBMC samples were contributed by each participant from 1-4 timepoints before ART initiation and 2-8 timepoints after ART initiation, with a median of 7 samples. Serial HIV viral load, CD4+ T-cell count, ART history and demographic data were obtained for every participant. Using a Qiagen kit on a QIAcube, genomic DNA was extracted from unsorted PBMC, with samples processed in batches of 12. Comment on this clone: Its antigen target is currently unknown. The sample holds no much larger clone one base away, and base qualities are not on file.

The immunoSEQ hsTCRB v3.0 assay was used at survey level resolution to sequence the TRB variable region. A depth of about 35,000-50,000 T-cell genomes per sample was targeted for TRB sequencing. An Illumina MiSeq with a v3 150-cycle kit was used to sequence the pooled TRB libraries. Per the authors' processing: Repertoire analysis ran in R within a reproducible Nextflow workflow covering QC, data transformation and analysis. Custom analyses were implemented in LymphoSeq2, an R package for AIRR-Seq data exploration. A handful of samples yielding fewer than 5000 total TRB sequences were excluded, leaving 150 to 200 analyzed HIV repertoires. Among the 180 to 200 HIV repertoires that were kept, around 60 were collected before ART initiation and around 130 were collected after ART initiation. Repertoires were downsampled to 5000 TRB nucleotide sequences, and summary statistics were averaged over 100 downsampling iterations. TRB sequences were retained for analysis only if CDR3 regions of at least seven amino acids were present. Two measures captured diversity: a Shannon entropy-derived clonality score and the Gini coefficient. Repertoire networks linked the top 5000 CDR3 amino acid sequences whenever two sequences differed by an edit distance of one. Antigen specificity groups and MHC restriction were predicted for TRB CDR3 amino acid sequences with GLIPH2. Known CMV, EBV, HIV or tissue antigen associations were flagged by matching CDR3 amino acid sequences against VDJdb and McPAS-TCR. Pre-ART, post-ART and control groups were compared with Wilcoxon signed-rank tests and Holm-Bonferroni correction. The table was pulled from immuneACCESS by TCRdb, which kept in-frame rearrangements only. Such tables lose some clones; where checked, under half of the loss comes from unresolved V genes, and the rest has no known cause. The DNA was the basis for D and trimming; V, J and clone size are from that table. Recorded for this sample are about 25,000 clones; about 90% of them occurred a single time. The ten most abundant clones make up around 5.3% of the sample.

CDR1 and CDR2, looked up from the germline V gene, are SGHTA and FQGNSA. Trimming at the junction amounts to 3 bases on V and 7 bases on J, and the germline ends lie 15 bases apart. Counted from cysteine to phenylalanine, this CDR3 has 14 amino acids. The entry retains the CDR3 DNA only, 42 bases that are in frame from base 1. The chain employs TRBV7-2 and TRBJ1-1; too little of a D gene remains to name it. The clonotype was recovered from a young man with HIV. The specimen comprised unsorted PBMCs, sampled more than 4.3 years after starting antiretroviral therapy. The CDR3 amino acid sequence is: CASSFSRQTIEAFF. The DNA sequence is as follows: TGTGCCAGCAGCTTCTCTCGGCAGACGATTGAAGCTTTCTTT.